This T cell receptor beta chain comes out of a study of cytomegalovirus exposure and HLA in healthy donors. This clone was counted a single time. The antigen is undetermined. A read error may produce the germline difference seen at one junction end. Notes on the study in general: Later on, an analysis tied 15,000 to 20,000 TCR beta sequences to HLA alleles at 0.05 false discovery rate.

A multiplex PCR was run with 60 Vbeta primers and 13 Jbeta primers. The assay was immunoSEQ multiplex PCR, and TCRdb's table has in-frame clones only and misses some. The profile covers about 270,000 clones, with roughly 70% appearing a single time and around 2% taken by the ten largest. CDR1 and CDR2 (germline): SSHAT, FNYEAQ (reference sequence). The CDR3 extends over 18 amino acids. The sequence was obtained from a female donor in good health and CMV-seronegative. The specimen was PBMCs. This chain uses TRBV7-7 with TRBJ2-5; 9 bases line up with TRBD2. CDR3 nucleotide sequence: TGTGCTAGCAGCTTGGCCCCTCGAGCGGCGGGAGGGCCTAAGACCCAGTACTTC. It encodes CASSLAPRAAGGPKTQYF. The full variable domain, rest sourced from reference TRBV7-7 and TRBJ2-5, is GAGVSQSPRYKVTKRGQDVTLRCDPISSHATLYWYQQALGQGPEFLTYFNYEAQPDKSGLPSDRFSAERPEGSISTLTIQRTEQRDSAMYRCASSLAPRAAGGPKTQYFGPGTRLLVL.